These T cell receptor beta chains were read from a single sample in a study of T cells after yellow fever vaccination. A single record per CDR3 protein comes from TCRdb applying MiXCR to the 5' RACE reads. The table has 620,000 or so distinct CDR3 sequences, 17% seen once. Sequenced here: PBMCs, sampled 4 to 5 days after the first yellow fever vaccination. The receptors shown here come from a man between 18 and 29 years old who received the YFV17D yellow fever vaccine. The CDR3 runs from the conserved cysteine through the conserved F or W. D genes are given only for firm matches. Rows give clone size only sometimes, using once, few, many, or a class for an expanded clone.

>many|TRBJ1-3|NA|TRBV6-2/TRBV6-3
TGTGCCAGCACGGGATCTGGAAACACCATATATTTT
CASTGSGNTIYF
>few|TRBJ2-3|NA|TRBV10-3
TGTGCCATCAGTGGTTTGCTAGCAAGTGGCACAGATACGCAGTATTTT
CAISGLLASGTDTQYF
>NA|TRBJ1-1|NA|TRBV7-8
TGTGCCAGCAGCTTAGGGCCGGACACTCAAGGCGGCACTGAAGCTTTCTTT
CASSLGPDTQGGTEAFF
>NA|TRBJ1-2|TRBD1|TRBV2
TGTGCCAGCAGTGCCCAGGGGGCGTATGGCTACACCTTC
CASSAQGAYGYTF
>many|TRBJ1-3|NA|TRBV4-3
TGCGCCAGCAGCCACCCCCCGCCCCGAAACACCATATATTTT
CASSHPPPRNTIYF
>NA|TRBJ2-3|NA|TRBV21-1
TGTGCCAGCCTCGCAGATACGCAGTATTTT
CASLADTQYF
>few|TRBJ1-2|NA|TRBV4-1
TGCGCCAGCAGCCAAGGAAGAGGGATTTTGAACTATGGCTACACCTTC
CASSQGRGILNYGYTF
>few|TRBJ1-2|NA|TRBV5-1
TGCGCCAGCAGCTGGGGCCGAGGCAGGGGAAACTATGGCTACACCTTC
CASSWGRGRGNYGYTF
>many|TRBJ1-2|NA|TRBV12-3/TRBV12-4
TGTGCCAGCAGTTCCCAGGACTATGGCTACACCTTC
CASSSQDYGYTF
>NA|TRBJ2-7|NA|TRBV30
TGTGCCTGGAGTGGGCACAGCTCCTACGAGCAGTACTTC
CAWSGHSSYEQYF
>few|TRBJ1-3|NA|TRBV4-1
TGCGCCAGCACCCAATCAGGGACTTATGGAAACACCATATATTTT
CASTQSGTYGNTIYF
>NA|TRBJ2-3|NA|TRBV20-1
TGCAGTGCCCGCGCCTCGTCGGAGCCCCTTACGCAGTATTTT
CSARASSEPLTQYF
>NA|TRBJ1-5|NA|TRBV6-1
TGTGCCAGCAGTGAAGCGCACGGAGAGAGGCCCCAGCATTTT
CASSEAHGERPQHF
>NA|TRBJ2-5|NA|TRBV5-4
TGTGCCAGCAGCTTATCCAGGGAAGGGGAGACCCAGTACTTC
CASSLSREGETQYF
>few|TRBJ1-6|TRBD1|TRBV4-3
TGCGCCAGCAGCCAGGAACAGGGGGCAAGCTCACCCCTCCACTTT
CASSQEQGASSPLHF
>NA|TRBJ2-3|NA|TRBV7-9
TGTGCCAGCAGCTTAGCCGTTTGGGATACGCAGTATTTT
CASSLAVWDTQYF
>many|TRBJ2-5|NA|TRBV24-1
TGTGCCACCAGTGATGCAGCGGAAGAGACCCAGTACTTC
CATSDAAEETQYF
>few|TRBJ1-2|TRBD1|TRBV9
TGTGCCAGCAGCGTAGATCAGGGGGAAGCCTATGGCTACACCTTC
CASSVDQGEAYGYTF
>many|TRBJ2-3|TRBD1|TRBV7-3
TGTGCCAGCAGCTTCCAGGGGGCCGCCCGGCCAGATACGCAGTATTTT
CASSFQGAARPDTQYF
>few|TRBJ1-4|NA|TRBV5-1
TGCGCCAGCAGCTTGTGGGACGGGACTAATGAAAAACTGTTTTTT
CASSLWDGTNEKLFF
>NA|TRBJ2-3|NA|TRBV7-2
TGTGCCAGCAGCCCAGGGTTTCGGCGGGTCCTCACAGATACGCAGTATTTT
CASSPGFRRVLTDTQYF
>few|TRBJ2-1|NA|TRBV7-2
TGTGCCAGCAGCTTAGAACGCTCCTACAATGAGCAGTTCTTC
CASSLERSYNEQFF
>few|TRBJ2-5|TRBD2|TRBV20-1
TGCAGTGCTAGGAGACCGGGACTAGCCCCAGGGACCCAGTACTTC
CSARRPGLAPGTQYF
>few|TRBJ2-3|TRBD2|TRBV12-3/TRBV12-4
TGTGCCAGCAGCATAGGACTAGCGGGGGGCGTCGATACGCAGTATTTT
CASSIGLAGGVDTQYF
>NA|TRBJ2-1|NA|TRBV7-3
TGTGCCAGCAGCCCTCGAAACGCTGGGGAGCAGTTCTTC
CASSPRNAGEQFF
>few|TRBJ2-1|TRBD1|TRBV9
TGTGCCAGCAGCGTGGATACAGGGGTGCAGTTCTTC
CASSVDTGVQFF
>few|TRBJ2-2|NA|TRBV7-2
TGTGCCAGCACCCGGCCCCGGGGATGGCTGTTTTTT
CASTRPRGWLFF
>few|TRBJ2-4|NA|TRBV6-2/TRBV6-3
TGTGCCAGCAGTTACGGGGAATTGGGGGCCAAAAACATTCAGTACTTC
CASSYGELGAKNIQYF
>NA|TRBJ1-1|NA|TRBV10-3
TGTGCCATCAGTGAGTCGGGCATAACGAACACTGAAGCTTTCTTT
CAISESGITNTEAFF
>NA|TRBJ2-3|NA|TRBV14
TGTGCCAGCAGCCGGGACGGAATCTTTGGGTATAGCACAGATACGCAGTATTTT
CASSRDGIFGYSTDTQYF
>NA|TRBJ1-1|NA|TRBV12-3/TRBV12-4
TGTGCCAGCAGTTTAGATTTGTTGAACACTGAAGCTTTCTTT
CASSLDLLNTEAFF
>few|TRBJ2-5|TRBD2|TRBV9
TGTGCCAGCACCCCTAGCGGGGGGACAGAGACCCAGTACTTC
CASTPSGGTETQYF
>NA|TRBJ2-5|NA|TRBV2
TGTGCCAGCAGCCGTAAGGGGGAGACCCAGTACTTC
CASSRKGETQYF
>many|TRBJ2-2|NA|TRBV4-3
TGCGCCAGCAGCCAAGAAGGCGTCGGTGGGGCCGGGGAGCTGTTTTTT
CASSQEGVGGAGELFF
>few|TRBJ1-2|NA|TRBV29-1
TGCAGCGTACCAGCAGGCGGATGGGGCTACACCTTC
CSVPAGGWGYTF
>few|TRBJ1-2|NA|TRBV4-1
TGCGCCAGCAGCCAATCCTCCCCGGGGGAGGCTGGCTACACCTTC
CASSQSSPGEAGYTF
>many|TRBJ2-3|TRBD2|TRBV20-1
TGCAGTGGATTCCTAGCGGCCACAGATACGCAGTATTTT
CSGFLAATDTQYF
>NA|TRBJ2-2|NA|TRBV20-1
TGCAGTGCTAGAATGGACGGTAGGGACACCGGGGAGCTGTTTTTT
CSARMDGRDTGELFF
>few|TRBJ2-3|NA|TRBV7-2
TGTGCCAGCAGTAGGGGTGGCGGGTCCACAGATACGCAGTATTTT
CASSRGGGSTDTQYF
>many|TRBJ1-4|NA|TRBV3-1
TGTGCCAGCAGCCAAAACAGTAACAGTGAAAAACTGTTTTTT
CASSQNSNSEKLFF
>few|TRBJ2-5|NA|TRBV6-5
TGTGCCAGCAGTTCCCACCTTCAGGAATCCCAAGAGACCCAGTACTTC
CASSSHLQESQETQYF
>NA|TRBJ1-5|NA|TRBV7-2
TGTGCCAGCAGCTTAATGGTCGTCAATCAGCCCCAGCATTTT
CASSLMVVNQPQHF
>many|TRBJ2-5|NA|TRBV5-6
TGTGCCAGCGACCTCTGGAGACTAGACGGACGAGAGACCCAGTACTTC
CASDLWRLDGRETQYF
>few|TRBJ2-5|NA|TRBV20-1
TGCAGTGCTAGAAATGATAGAAGGGTGAGAGAGACCCAGTACTTC
CSARNDRRVRETQYF
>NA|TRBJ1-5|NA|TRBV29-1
TGCAGCGTTGCTGAAAGCAATCAGCCCCAGCATTTT
CSVAESNQPQHF
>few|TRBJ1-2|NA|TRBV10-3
TGTGCCATCAGTGGACTTAACACGGTCGGCTACACCTTC
CAISGLNTVGYTF
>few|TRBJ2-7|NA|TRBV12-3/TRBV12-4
TGTGCCAGCAGTTCGGGGTCGCTAAAATCCCCTACGAGGGAATACGTGGAGCAGTACTTC
CASSSGSLKSPTREYVEQYF
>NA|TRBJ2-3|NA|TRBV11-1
TGTGCCAGCAGCTTAGGCAGGGGCCGTCCCGGTACAGATACGCAGTATTTT
CASSLGRGRPGTDTQYF
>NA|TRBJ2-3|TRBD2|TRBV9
TGTGCCAGCAGCGTCCTAGCGGGGGCTCGCACAGATACGCAGTATTTT
CASSVLAGARTDTQYF
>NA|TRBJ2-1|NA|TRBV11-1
TGTGCCAGCAGCTCGATGACCCGTAATGAGCAGTTCTTC
CASSSMTRNEQFF
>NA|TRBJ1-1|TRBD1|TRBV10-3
TGTGCCATCAGTGCTCTCCAGGGGGCAGCTTTCTTT
CAISALQGAAFF
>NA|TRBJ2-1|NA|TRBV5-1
TGCGCCAGCAGCTTGGCGATCGGGGGTAGAGATGAGCAGTTCTTC
CASSLAIGGRDEQFF
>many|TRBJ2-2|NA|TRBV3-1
TGTGCCAGCAGCCGGGGTGAGGCGAACACCGGGGAGCTGTTTTTT
CASSRGEANTGELFF
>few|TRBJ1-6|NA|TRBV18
TGTGCCAGCTCAGGTGGTTCAGGATATAATTCACCCCTCCACTTT
CASSGGSGYNSPLHF
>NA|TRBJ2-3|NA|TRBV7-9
TGTGCCAGCAGCTACCGGGGGGCCCTCACAGATACGCAGTATTTT
CASSYRGALTDTQYF